This TCR beta chain was retrieved from a study of shared T cell receptors in the human thymus. Measured with immunoSEQ multiplex PCR; TCRdb has only the in-frame clones, and not every one. The sample records some 720,000 clones, around 89% being singletons. CDR1 and CDR2 (germline): LNHDA, SQIVND (reference sequence). The J segment lost 1 base and the V segment lost 3 bases, leaving 7 bases of the junction unmatched. The CDR3 loop spans 17 amino acids. This sample also appeared in a second study, on human thymus T cells. From that second work: Serving as donors were healthy Finnish infants, each of whom was having open corrective surgery for congenital heart defects. Corrective cardiac surgery supplied the resected thymus tissue. Thymic and blood repertoires appeared to display a bias in their usage of V and J genes.

The origin of this receptor is a boy in the first two years of life with a congenital heart defect. Sequencing was carried out using thymocytes. The rearrangement uses TRBV19 and TRBJ2-3; 10 bases agree with TRBD2. This CDR3 is CASSIKASGRGTDTQYF. As DNA, the CDR3 is TGTGCCAGTAGTATTAAGGCTAGCGGGAGAGGCACAGATACGCAGTATTTT.